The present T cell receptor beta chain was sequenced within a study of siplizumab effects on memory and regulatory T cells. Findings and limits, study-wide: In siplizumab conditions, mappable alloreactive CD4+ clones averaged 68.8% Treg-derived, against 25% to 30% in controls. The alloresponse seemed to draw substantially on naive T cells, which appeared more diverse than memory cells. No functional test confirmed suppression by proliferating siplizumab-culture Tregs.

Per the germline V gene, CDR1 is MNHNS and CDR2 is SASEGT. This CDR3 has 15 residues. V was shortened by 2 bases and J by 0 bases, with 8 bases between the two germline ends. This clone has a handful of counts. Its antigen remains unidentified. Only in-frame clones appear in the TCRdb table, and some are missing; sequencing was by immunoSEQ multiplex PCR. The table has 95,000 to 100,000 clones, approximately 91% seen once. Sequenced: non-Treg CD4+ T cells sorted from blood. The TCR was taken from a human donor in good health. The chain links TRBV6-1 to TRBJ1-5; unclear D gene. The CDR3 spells CASSESSYSNQPQHF. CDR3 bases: TGTGCCAGCAGTGAATCCAGCTATAGCAATCAGCCCCAGCATTTT.